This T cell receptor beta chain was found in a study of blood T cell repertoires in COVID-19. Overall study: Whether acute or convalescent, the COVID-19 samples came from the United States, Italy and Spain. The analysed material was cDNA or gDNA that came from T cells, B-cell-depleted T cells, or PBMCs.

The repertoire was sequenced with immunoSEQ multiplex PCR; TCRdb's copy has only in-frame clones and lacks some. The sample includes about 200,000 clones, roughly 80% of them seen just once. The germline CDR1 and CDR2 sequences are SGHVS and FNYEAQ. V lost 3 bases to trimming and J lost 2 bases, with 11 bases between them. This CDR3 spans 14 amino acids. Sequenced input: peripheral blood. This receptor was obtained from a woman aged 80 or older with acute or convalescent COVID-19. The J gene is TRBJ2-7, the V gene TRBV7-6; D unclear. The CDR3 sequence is CASSLERAAYEQYF. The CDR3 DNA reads TGTGCCAGCAGCTTGGAGCGAGCAGCCTACGAGCAGTACTTC.